What follows are 14 T cell receptor beta chains derived from one specimen sequenced in a study of cytomegalovirus exposure and HLA in healthy donors (dated 2017 in TCRdb). Receptor libraries were prepared by the immunoSEQ multiplex PCR assay. For the multiplex PCR, a mixture combining 60 forward primers for TCR Vbeta segments and 13 reverse primers for TCR Jbeta segments was used. Here the immuneACCESS table is served through TCRdb, limited to in-frame sequences with V and J called. Missing clones are a known gap in these copies; in checked studies unresolved V genes cover under half, and the rest lacks a known reason. In all, the sample holds about 250,000 clones, and 80% of those were seen once. The ten largest make up 0.3% of the sample. Material for sequencing was PBMCs. All receptors derive from a girl aged 2 to 9 in good health and CMV-seronegative.

The rearrangement joins TRBV4-1 to TRBJ2-7; D may be TRBD2 (6 bases). Germline V gene lookup returns CDR1 MGHRA and CDR2 YSYEKL. This CDR3 is built from 16 residues. V was cut by 0 bases and J by 0 bases, with 12 bases left in between. CDR3 in DNA: TGCGCCAGCAGCCAAGATGTGGCGGGGAGCTCCTACGAGCAGTACTTC. It codes for CASSQDVAGSSYEQYF.

V usage is TRBV5-6 and J usage is TRBJ2-7; 11 positions match TRBD2. The junction had 4 bases not matched to a gene; V was cut back by 0 bases and J by 2 bases. Germline V gene sequence: CDR1 SGHDT, CDR2 YYEEEE. This CDR3 spans 16 amino acids. CDR3 DNA: TGTGCCAGCAGCTTGGCACTAGCGGGAGCCCCCTACGAGCAGTACTTC. It codes for CASSLALAGAPYEQYF.

This clone came up once. The chain recombines TRBV29-1 with TRBJ2-2, with TRBD2 identical over 9 bases. CDR1 and CDR2 from the germline V gene are SQVTM and ANQGSEA. The junction had 5 bases not matched to a gene; V was cut back by 6 bases and J by 3 bases. This CDR3 comprises 14 residues. The CDR3 sequence is CSVLRLADTGELFF. The CDR3 nucleotides read TGCAGCGTCCTCCGACTAGCGGACACCGGGGAGCTGTTTTTT.

The rearrangement links TRBV5-1 to TRBJ2-1, with TRBD2 identical over 7 bases. Germline V CDR1 and CDR2: SGHRS, YFSETQ. V dropped 3 bases and J dropped 12; count of bases not matched to a gene: 12. CDR3 size: 14 residues. The CDR3 is CASSSNTGGATQFF. The CDR3 nucleotides are TGCGCCAGCAGCTCCAACACGGGGGGTGCAACGCAGTTCTTC. Combining the CDR3 with reference TRBV5-1 and TRBJ2-1 gives the whole variable domain KAGVTQTPRYLIKTRGQQVTLSCSPISGHRSVSWYQQTPGQGLQFLFEYFSETQRNKGNFPGRFSGRQFSNSRSEMNVSTLELGDSALYLCASSSNTGGATQFFGPGTRLTVL.

The CDR3 region has the DNA TGTGCCAGCAGTGAGAGATACTCGAACACCGGGGAGCTGTTTTTT. It encodes CASSERYSNTGELFF. The V call is TRBV2, the J call TRBJ2-2, with unresolved D. The CDR3 is made up of 15 amino acids. Germline assignment: CDR1 SNHLY and CDR2 FYNNEI. Trimming left V 3 bases short and J 0 bases short, with 8 bases between.

The genes are TRBV27 and TRBJ1-1, with D maybe TRBD1 (5 bases). V was pared by 6 bases and J by 7 bases, with 15 bases between. Germline lookup yields CDR1 MNHEY and CDR2 SMNVEV (reference sequence). This CDR3 has 13 amino acids. CDR3 region: CASRPGPGVEAFF. CDR3 bases: TGTGCCAGCAGACCCGGACCGGGGGTTGAAGCTTTCTTT.

The chain joins TRBV7-3 to TRBJ2-3; D is uncertain. The V end lost 4 bases, the J end lost 2 bases, and 7 bases lay between the germline ends. Germline CDR1 and CDR2: SGHTA and FQGTGA. The CDR3 loop spans 13 amino acids. The CDR3: CASSSVNTDTQYF. CDR3 nucleotide sequence: TGTGCCAGCAGCTCCGTAAACACAGATACGCAGTATTTT.

This sequence joins TRBV14 and TRBJ2-1; 12 bases match TRBD2. CDR3 size: 16 residues. Germline trimming cut 5 bases from V and 4 bases from J; bases unmatched to any gene: 6. Germline V gives CDR1 SGHDN, CDR2 FVKESK. DNA for the CDR3: TGTGCCAGCAGCACCCGACTAGCGGGAGCATACAATGAGCAGTTCTTC. Translated: CASSTRLAGAYNEQFF.

The genes are TRBV27 and TRBJ2-5; D call uncertain. CDR3 length: 11 amino acids. V was trimmed by 8 bases and J by 2 bases, leaving 6 bases between them. CDR1 and CDR2 from the germline V gene are MNHEY and SMNVEV (reference sequence). The CDR3 protein is CASSSQETQYF. CDR3 DNA: TGTGCCAGCTCGAGTCAAGAGACCCAGTACTTC.

The chain has TRBV11-3 and TRBJ2-3, with TRBD2 matching 8 bases. Unmatched junction bases numbered 14, after V lost 5 bases and J lost 4 bases. The CDR3 covers 17 residues. Germline lookup yields CDR1 SGHNT and CDR2 YENEEA. In nucleotides, the CDR3 is TGTGCCAGCAGCCCAGGGACACTCGGACTAGCATCAGATACGCAGTATTTT. Encoded protein: CASSPGTLGLASDTQYF. Together with reference TRBV11-3 and TRBJ2-3, the CDR3 gives the full variable domain: EAGVVQSPRYKIIEKKQPVAFWCNPISGHNTLYWYLQNLGQGPELLIRYENEEAVDDSQLPKDRFSAERLKGVDSTLKIQPAELGDSAVYLCASSPGTLGLASDTQYFGPGTRLTVL.

This clone appeared once. This chain joins TRBV13 and TRBJ1-1, with TRBD1 as a possible D gene (6 bases). Germline V gene lookup returns CDR1 PRHDT and CDR2 FYEKMQ (reference sequence). The CDR3 covers 15 residues. The V end was cut by 3 bases, the J end by 0 bases, with 11 bases between. CDR3 amino acids: CASSLGGLMNTEAFF. For the CDR3, the DNA is TGTGCCAGCAGCTTGGGGGGGCTCATGAACACTGAAGCTTTCTTT.

The chain has TRBV6-5 and TRBJ2-3, with D perhaps matching TRBD1 (5 bases). CDR3 size: 13 residues. V was clipped by 2 bases and J by 3 bases, with 6 bases between them. Germline V gene lookup returns CDR1 MNHEY and CDR2 SVGAGI. Here the CDR3 reads CASSYQGTDTQYF. The CDR3 nucleotides are TGTGCCAGCAGTTACCAGGGTACAGATACGCAGTATTTT.

The chain carries TRBV5-4 and TRBJ2-1; tentatively, D is TRBD1 (6 bases). The germline CDR1 and CDR2 sequences are SGHNT and YYREEE (reference sequence). V was shortened by 3 bases and J by 2 bases, with 15 bases between the two germline ends. CDR3 size: 16 residues. CDR3 amino acids: CASSSNTGSPYNEQFF. Here the CDR3 DNA reads TGTGCCAGCAGCTCGAATACAGGGAGCCCCTACAATGAGCAGTTCTTC.

The chain links TRBV12-5 to TRBJ1-5; unclear D gene. The V gene lost 6 bases and the J gene lost 2 bases, with 14 bases spanning the gap. The germline CDR1 and CDR2 sequences are LGHNT and FRNRAP. The CDR3 is made up of 15 amino acids. CDR3 bases: TGTGCTAGTGGACGAGCCGCCCAGGGCAATCAGCCCCAGCATTTT. Residues: CASGRAAQGNQPQHF.